This T cell receptor (beta chain) was sequenced for a study of T cells in Graves' hyperthyroidism and ophthalmopathy. Stability of Graves' hyperthyroidism was defined as absent ophthalmopathy progression within 18 months. Over 8 ml fresh peripheral blood yielded the PBMCs. The CDR3 regions of TCR beta were amplified from RNA transcripts. A set of HTBI primers served as the primers for a first-round RT-PCR of the TCR CDR3. MiXCR, applied by TCRdb to the multiplex PCR reads, yields one record per CDR3 protein. Here the sample spans around 350,000 distinct CDR3 sequences, 13% being singletons. Study conclusions and caveats: Most thyroid clonotypes expanded above 0.001 were also detected in blood.

Germline assignment: CDR1 SGHTA and CDR2 FQGTGA. This CDR3 has 13 residues. J lost 8 bases, V lost 2 bases, and 4 bases had no gene match. This clonotype came up many times. The target antigen is unknown. The chain has TRBV7-3 and TRBJ1-1, with 8 nucleotides matching TRBD1. Sequenced input: blood. This TCR was recovered from a young woman with Graves' hyperthyroidism. CDR3 DNA: TGTGCCAGCAGCTTACAGGCAGGGGGCGAAGCTTTCTTT. Protein sequence: CASSLQAGGEAFF.